The 16 T cell receptor beta chains presented below share a single source sample, sequenced in a study of T cell responses to AZD1222 COVID-19 vaccine. Assay used: immunoSEQ multiplex PCR; TCRdb lists only in-frame clones, some missing. In the table there are just over 95,000 clones, approximately 91% of which are singletons. The source was peripheral blood, collected on day 0 of AZD1222 vaccination. These receptor sequences come from an adult in good health.

V is TRBV6-5 and J is TRBJ1-1; D unresolved. This CDR3 has 13 residues. Germline lookup yields CDR1 MNHEY and CDR2 SVGAGI. V shed 5 bases and J shed 7 bases, with 14 bases lying between them. The CDR3: CASSPRRVDEAFF. The CDR3 DNA sequence: TGTGCCAGCAGTCCGCGGAGGGTTGATGAAGCTTTCTTT.

The V gene is TRBV4-1, the J gene TRBJ2-1; 9 nucleotides agree with TRBD2. The CDR3 runs to 16 residues. The trim removed 1 base at V and 10 bases at J, leaving 11 bases unmatched. Germline V lookup: CDR1 MGHRA, CDR2 YSYEKL. CDR3 nucleotide sequence: TGCGCCAGCAGCCAAGTACCGGCGGGGGGGCCCGGGGAGCAGTTCTTC. The encoded protein is CASSQVPAGGPGEQFF.

The chain recombines TRBV19 with TRBJ1-4; D is uncertain. Germline assignment: CDR1 LNHDA and CDR2 SQIVND (reference sequence). The CDR3 runs to 14 residues. V dropped 6 bases and J dropped 0 bases, with 8 bases sitting between them. The CDR3 protein is CASRGWSTNEKLFF. In nucleotides, the CDR3 is TGTGCCAGTAGGGGGTGGTCAACTAATGAAAAACTGTTTTTT.

Here the CDR3 DNA reads TGTGCCACCAGTGTACCGGGTTCTAGCACAGATACGCAGTATTTT. Translation: CATSVPGSSTDTQYF. The rearrangement joins TRBV24-1 to TRBJ2-3; the D is unclear. This CDR3 comprises 15 residues. V was cut by 5 bases and J by 0 bases, with 11 bases left in between. Germline-derived CDR1 and CDR2 are KGHDR and SFDVKD.

The genes are TRBV7-2 and TRBJ2-3; no clear D. The CDR3 covers 15 residues. Germline CDR1 SGHTA, CDR2 FQGNSA. V lost 5 bases and J 2 bases, leaving 14 bases between the germline ends. This CDR3 reads CASSPVGSPTDTQYF. CDR3 bases: TGTGCCAGCAGCCCCGTAGGGTCCCCCACAGATACGCAGTATTTT.

The rearrangement uses TRBV6-5 and TRBJ1-1; 9 nucleotides align to TRBD1. V lost 0 bases and J lost 4; bases outside the gene matches: 6. The germline gives CDR1 MNHEY, CDR2 SVGAGI. The CDR3 extends over 16 amino acids. The CDR3 sequence: CASSYSLTGGSTEAFF. In DNA, the CDR3 is TGTGCCAGCAGTTACTCGTTGACAGGGGGGAGCACTGAAGCTTTCTTT.

CDR3 sequence (DNA): TGTGCCAGCAGCTTTGGACAGGGCCCCAACGAGCAGTACTTC. Residues: CASSFGQGPNEQYF. V gene TRBV5-6 combines with J gene TRBJ2-7, with TRBD1 identical over 8 bases. CDR1 and CDR2 from the germline V gene are SGHDT and YYEEEE. The CDR3 is made up of 14 amino acids. The V gene end was trimmed by 2 bases and the J gene end by 5 bases; junction bases not matched to a gene: 6.

V is TRBV10-2 and J is TRBJ1-2; D gene uncertain. Per the germline V gene, CDR1 is WSHSY and CDR2 is SAAADI. Trimming shortened V by 6 bases and J by 3 bases, and 11 bases separated the two germline ends. There are 13 residues in the CDR3. Here the CDR3 DNA reads TGCGCCAGCAGACGGACCGAGGACTATGGCTACACCTTC. Residues: CASRRTEDYGYTF.

This clone was detected once. This CDR3 reads CASSPLGRYEQYF. The CDR3 DNA follows: TGTGCCAGCTCACCGCTAGGACGGTACGAGCAGTACTTC. This chain links TRBV18 with TRBJ2-7; D ambiguous. Germline V gives CDR1 KGHSH, CDR2 LQKENI. V was shortened by 3 bases and J by 4 bases, with 10 bases between the two germline ends. The CDR3 extends over 13 amino acids. Full variable domain (missing parts from reference TRBV18 and TRBJ2-7): NAGVMQNPRHLVRRRGQEARLRCSPMKGHSHVYWYRQLPEEGLKFMVYLQKENIIDESGMPKERFSAEFPKEGPSILRIQQVVRGDSAAYFCASSPLGRYEQYFGPGTRLTVT.

This clone was counted between two and nine times. The chain has TRBV12-5 and TRBJ1-1; no clear D. The CDR3 consists of 14 residues. V lost 6 bases to trimming and J lost 0 bases, with 11 bases between them. Germline V lookup: CDR1 LGHNT, CDR2 FRNRAP. The CDR3 bases are TGTGCTAGTGGGGGCCCCTACCTGAACACTGAAGCTTTCTTT. Protein sequence: CASGGPYLNTEAFF.

The rearrangement uses TRBV7-6 and TRBJ2-7, with a possible D match to TRBD2 (5 bases). CDR1 and CDR2 (germline): SGHVS, FNYEAQ. V lost 5 bases, J lost 5 bases, and 13 bases lay in between. CDR3 length: 13 amino acids. The CDR3 reads CASSLRAADEQYF. CDR3 nucleotides: TGTGCCAGCAGCCTGCGGGCCGCTGACGAGCAGTACTTC. Filled out from reference TRBV7-6 and TRBJ2-7, the complete variable domain reads GAGVSQSPRYKVTKRGQDVALRCDPISGHVSLYWYRQALGQGPEFLTYFNYEAQQDKSGLPNDRFSAERPEGSISTLTIQRTEQRDSAMYRCASSLRAADEQYFGPGTRLTVT.

The chain joins TRBV5-1 to TRBJ2-3; no definite D call. Per the germline V gene, CDR1 is SGHRS and CDR2 is YFSETQ. V was clipped by 0 bases and J by 0 bases, with 5 bases between them. This CDR3 spans 14 amino acids. The DNA for the CDR3 is TGCGCCAGCAGCTTGGACGGCAGCACAGATACGCAGTATTTT. It translates to CASSLDGSTDTQYF.

CDR3 in amino acids: CASVGTGGPGYTF. Here the CDR3 DNA reads TGCGCCAGCGTTGGAACAGGGGGCCCTGGCTACACCTTC. The chain employs TRBV10-2 and TRBJ1-2, with 9 positions matching TRBD1. CDR3 length equals 13 residues. After removal of 8 bases from V and 7 bases from J, the junction contained 8 bases not matched to a gene. Germline CDR1 and CDR2: WSHSY and SAAADI.

The chain links TRBV3-1 (or the pseudogene TRBV3-2) to TRBJ2-5; the match to TRBD1 covers 7 bases. Germline V lookup: CDR1 LGHDT, CDR2 YNNKEL (reference sequence). V was pared by 6 bases and J by 14 bases, with 12 bases of the junction left unmatched. The length of the CDR3 is 12 residues. The CDR3 coding sequence is TGTGCCAGCAGTCCCGAAACAGGGGCTAATTACTTC. Amino acid sequence: CASSPETGANYF.

Concerning this clone itself: An end of the junction differs from the germline gene, which may be a read error. The rearrangement joins TRBV7-7 to TRBJ1-4; D remains ambiguous. CDR1 is SSHAT, CDR2 FNYEAQ, per germline (reference sequence). The CDR3 spans 16 residues. In DNA, the CDR3 is TGTGCTAGCAGCCAAAAAGGTTGGCGAGCTGGGGAAAAACTGTTTTTT. As protein: CASSQKGWRAGEKLFF. The full variable domain, with the rest looked up from reference TRBV7-7 and TRBJ1-4, is GAGVSQSPRYKVTKRGQDVTLRCDPISSHATLYWYQQALGQGPEFLTYFNYEAQPDKSGLPSDRFSAERPEGSISTLTIQRTEQRDSAMYRCASSQKGWRAGEKLFFGSGTQLSVL.

The genes are TRBV2 and TRBJ1-4, with D tentatively TRBD1 (5 bases). V was trimmed by 10 bases and J by 8 bases, leaving 20 bases between them. The CDR3 has 14 residues. Germline assignment: CDR1 SNHLY and CDR2 FYNNEI. CDR3 sequence: CATSDQGVGEKLFF. Written as DNA, the CDR3 is TGTGCCACCTCTGACCAGGGTGTCGGGGAAAAACTGTTTTTT.